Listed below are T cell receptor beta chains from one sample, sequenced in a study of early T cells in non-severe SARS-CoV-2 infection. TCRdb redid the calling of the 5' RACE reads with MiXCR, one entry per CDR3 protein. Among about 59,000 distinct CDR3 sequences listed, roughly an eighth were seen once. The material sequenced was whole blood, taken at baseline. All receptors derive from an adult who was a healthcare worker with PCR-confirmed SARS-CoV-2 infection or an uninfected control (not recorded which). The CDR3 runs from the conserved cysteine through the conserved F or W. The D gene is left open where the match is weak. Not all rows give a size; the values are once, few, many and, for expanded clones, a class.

TGCAGTGCTAGAGCGGAACTAGCGGGGTTCTACAATGAGCAGTTCTTC	CSARAELAGFYNEQFF	TRBV20-1	TRBJ2-1	TRBD2	many
TGTGCAAGTCGCTCGCCTAAGACAGGCAGACGCCGGGAGCAGTACTTC	CASRSPKTGRRREQYF	TRBV12-2	TRBJ2-7	.	.
TGTGCCAGCAGTAAGATACAAAGCTACGAGCAGTACTTC	CASSKIQSYEQYF	TRBV6-5	TRBJ2-7	.	few
TGTGCCAGCAGATCGACCTCCGGGGCGAACACTGAAGCTTTCTTT	CASRSTSGANTEAFF	TRBV28	TRBJ1-1	.	few
TGCAGCGTTGAATTCCTGTCCCCCCCGACTAGCGGAACAAACGAGCAGTACTTC	CSVEFLSPPTSGTNEQYF	TRBV29-1	TRBJ2-7	TRBD2	few
TGTGCCAGCAGTCTAGGAGGAGGCTTGAACACTGAAGCTTTCTTT	CASSLGGGLNTEAFF	TRBV27	TRBJ1-1	.	.
TGCAGCGTGCCCGACGGAGATACGCAGTATTTT	CSVPDGDTQYF	TRBV29-1	TRBJ2-3	.	few
TGTGCCAGTAGTATCCTCCCACTAGCGGATCGCACAGATACGCAGTATTTT	CASSILPLADRTDTQYF	TRBV19	TRBJ2-3	TRBD2	medium-sized
TGTGCCAGCACCCTGGGCAGTAGGGCAACTAATGAAAAACTGTTTTTT	CASTLGSRATNEKLFF	TRBV27	TRBJ1-4	.	many
TGTGCCAGCAGTTTAATGGGGAGCTCCTATAATTCACCCCTCCACTTT	CASSLMGSSYNSPLHF	TRBV12-3/TRBV12-4	TRBJ1-6	.	.
TGTGCCAGCAGCCCTATGGTGGTATCCTACAATGAGCAGTTCTTC	CASSPMVVSYNEQFF	TRBV7-9	TRBJ2-1	.	many
TGCAGTGCCCGGGACACTTACAATGAGCAGTTCTTC	CSARDTYNEQFF	TRBV20-1	TRBJ2-1	.	.
TGTGCCAGTAGTACGACAGTGACTGGGGCCAACGTCCTGACTTTC	CASSTTVTGANVLTF	TRBV19	TRBJ2-6	.	.
TGTGCCAGCAGCTTGGGAGGGGCCCGTGGCTACACCTTC	CASSLGGARGYTF	TRBV5-4	TRBJ1-2	.	.
TGTGCCACCAAGGGACACTCCTCCTACGAGCAGTACTTC	CATKGHSSYEQYF	TRBV19	TRBJ2-7	.	.
TGTGCCAGCAGTTACGAGTTAAACAATCAGCCCCAGCATTTT	CASSYELNNQPQHF	TRBV6-2/TRBV6-3	TRBJ1-5	.	few
TGTGCCATCAGTGTAGGAGCAGGGAAAACAGATACGCAGTATTTT	CAISVGAGKTDTQYF	TRBV10-3	TRBJ2-3	.	many
TGTGCCAGCAGTGAGACTAGCAACAATGAGCAGTTCTTC	CASSETSNNEQFF	TRBV6-1	TRBJ2-1	TRBD2	few
TGTGCCAGCAGCCCCAGCAACTACAATGAGCAGTTCTTC	CASSPSNYNEQFF	TRBV11-2	TRBJ2-1	.	few
TGCAGCCGCCCTGCGAGAGGGGACAATGAGCAGTTCTTC	CSRPARGDNEQFF	TRBV29-1	TRBJ2-1	.	.
TGTGCCAGCAGTTTGTTGGGAAGGCAGTACTTC	CASSLLGRQYF	TRBV28	TRBJ2-7	.	many
TGTGCCAGCAGATCATTGGCTACTTCTAACTATGGCTACACCTTC	CASRSLATSNYGYTF	TRBV5-6	TRBJ1-2	.	.
TGCAGTGCAAGCAGGGACAGGGTCGGTGAGACCCAGTACTTC	CSASRDRVGETQYF	TRBV20-1	TRBJ2-5	TRBD1	few
TGTGCCAGCAGTTACCGAGGACAGGGCGGGAATGAGCAGTTCTTC	CASSYRGQGGNEQFF	TRBV6-6	TRBJ2-1	TRBD1	few
TGTGCCAGCAGCTTGAGGGCGGGAGGCGGGGAGCTGTTTTTT	CASSLRAGGGELFF	TRBV5-6	TRBJ2-2	TRBD2	few